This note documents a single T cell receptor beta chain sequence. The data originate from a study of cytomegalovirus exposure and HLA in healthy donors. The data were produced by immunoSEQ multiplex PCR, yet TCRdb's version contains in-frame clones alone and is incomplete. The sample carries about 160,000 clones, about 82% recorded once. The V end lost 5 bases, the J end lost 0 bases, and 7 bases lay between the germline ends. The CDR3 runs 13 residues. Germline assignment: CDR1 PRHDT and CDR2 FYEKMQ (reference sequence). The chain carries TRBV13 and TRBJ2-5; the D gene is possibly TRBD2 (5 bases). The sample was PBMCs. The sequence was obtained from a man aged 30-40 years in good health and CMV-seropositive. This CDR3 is CASSTTNQETQYF. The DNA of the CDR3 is TGTGCCAGCAGCACGACTAACCAAGAGACCCAGTACTTC.